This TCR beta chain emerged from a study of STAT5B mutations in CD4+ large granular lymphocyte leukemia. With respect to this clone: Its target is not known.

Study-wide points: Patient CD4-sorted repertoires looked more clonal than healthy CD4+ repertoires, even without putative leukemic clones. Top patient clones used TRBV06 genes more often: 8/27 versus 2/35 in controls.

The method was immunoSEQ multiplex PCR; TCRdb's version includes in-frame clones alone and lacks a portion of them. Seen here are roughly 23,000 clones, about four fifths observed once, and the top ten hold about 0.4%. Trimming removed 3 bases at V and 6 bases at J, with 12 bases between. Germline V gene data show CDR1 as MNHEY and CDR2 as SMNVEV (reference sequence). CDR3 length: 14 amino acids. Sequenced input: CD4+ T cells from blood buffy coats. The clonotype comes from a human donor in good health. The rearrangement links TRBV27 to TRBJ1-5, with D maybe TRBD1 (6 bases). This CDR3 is CASSFLGGSQPQHF. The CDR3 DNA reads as TGTGCCAGCAGTTTTTTAGGGGGATCTCAGCCCCAGCATTTT.